The 8 T cell receptor beta chains in this list originate from one sample, sequenced in a study of T-cell reconstitution after alpha-beta-depleted transplantation in children. Unique molecular identifiers were used in preparing the TCRbeta library. TCRdb independently ran MiXCR on the PCR reads; one entry per CDR3 protein. The sample includes tens of thousands of distinct CDR3 sequences, 5% to 7% of them seen just once. Sample: PBMCs, mostly from graft donor cells, taken 180 days after TCRalphabeta/CD19-depleted stem cell transplant. The receptors originated from a male patient aged 5 to 17 who had a stem cell transplant for acute myeloid leukemia, so the T cells may come from the graft donor.

This clonotype was recorded at least ten times. This chain connects TRBV6-5 to TRBJ2-7, with a possible D match to TRBD2 (6 bases). Germline V CDR1 and CDR2: MNHEY, SVGAGI. The V end lost 11 bases, the J end lost 6 bases, and 20 bases lay between the germline ends. The CDR3 sequence is 13 residues long. CDR3 amino acids: CASLRGAGGEQYF. The CDR3 coding sequence is TGTGCCTCGTTGAGGGGCGCCGGGGGCGAGCAGTACTTC.

This clonotype was counted ten times or more. This chain uses TRBV6-6 with TRBJ1-1, with TRBD1 matching 7 bases. This CDR3 has 15 residues. The junction had 7 bases not matched to a gene; V was cut back by 5 bases and J by 1 base. Germline lookup yields CDR1 MNHNY and CDR2 SVGAGI (reference sequence). The CDR3 loop reads CASSPTTGWNTEAFF. CDR3 DNA: TGTGCCAGCAGTCCTACGACAGGGTGGAACACTGAAGCTTTCTTT.

This clonotype appeared many times. The V gene is TRBV2, the J gene TRBJ2-2, with TRBD1 identical over 11 bases. CDR3 length: 14 amino acids. Germline CDR1 and CDR2: SNHLY and FYNNEI. The trim removed 10 bases at V and 4 bases at J, leaving 5 bases unmatched. CDR3 sequence reads: CATGQGASTGELFF. The DNA for the CDR3 is TGTGCCACCGGACAGGGGGCTTCCACCGGGGAGCTGTTTTTT.

By its share, this clonotype is medium-sized. The V and J genes are TRBV30 and TRBJ2-1; 9 positions match TRBD2. V dropped 3 bases and J dropped 9; count of bases not matched to a gene: 3. The CDR3 runs to 12 residues. Germline V gene lookup returns CDR1 GTSNPN and CDR2 SVGIG (reference sequence). CDR3 in amino acids: CAWSASGAEQFF. The CDR3 DNA follows: TGTGCCTGGAGCGCTAGCGGGGCTGAGCAGTTCTTC.

This clonotype was seen ten or more times. This chain uses TRBV2 with TRBJ1-4, with D possibly TRBD1 on 6 matching bases. Germline loops: CDR1 SNHLY, CDR2 FYNNEI. This CDR3 is 15 amino acids long. V lost 1 base and J lost 5, with 11 bases in between. The chain's CDR3 is CASSEGGTPNEKLFF. CDR3 in DNA: TGTGCCAGCAGTGAAGGCGGGACACCGAATGAAAAACTGTTTTTT. Using reference TRBV2 and TRBJ1-4 for the parts outside the CDR3, the full variable domain is EPEVTQTPSHQVTQMGQEVILRCVPISNHLYFYWYRQILGQKVEFLVSFYNNEISEKSEIFDDQFSVERPDGSNFTLKIRSTKLEDSAMYFCASSEGGTPNEKLFFGSGTQLSVL.

Ten or more counts support this clonotype. The J gene is TRBJ2-7, the V gene TRBV12-3 or TRBV12-4; D is ambiguous. The ends were cut back, 5 bases at V and 0 bases at J, with 2 bases in the middle. There are 11 residues in the CDR3. The CDR3 coding sequence is TGTGCCAGCAGTACCTCCTACGAGCAGTACTTC. Protein sequence: CASSTSYEQYF.

This clonotype was detected ten times or more. The V gene is TRBV11-2, the J gene TRBJ1-1; no clear D. Germline V lookup: CDR1 SGHAT, CDR2 FQNNGV. The CDR3 has 14 amino acids. The germline V and J ends were trimmed by 8 bases and 11 bases, with 24 bases remaining between them. CDR3 in DNA: TGTGCCAGCGGCCCTCCTAACACTATATCGCTGGCTTTCTTT. Encoded protein: CASGPPNTISLAFF.

V usage is TRBV5-4 and J usage is TRBJ2-7, with D unresolved. From germline, CDR1 is SGHNT and CDR2 YYREEE (reference sequence). The CDR3 is 13 residues long. Between the trimmed V and J ends, which lost 3 bases and 3 bases, there was a span of 10 bases. The CDR3 protein is CASSYGSLYEQYF. CDR3 nucleotides: TGTGCCAGCAGCTATGGCAGTCTCTACGAGCAGTACTTC.